This T cell receptor beta chain stems from a study of blood T cell repertoires in COVID-19. Study context: PBMCs, B-cell-depleted T cells, or T cells were the source of the cDNA or gDNA that made up the material.

Participants reported their clinical history, and cohort assignment relied on those reports. Recovery meant two consecutive negative NP/OP PCR tests, professional clearance, or resolved symptoms. Germline V gene data show CDR1 as MNHEY and CDR2 as SMNVEV (reference sequence). Trimming removed 2 bases from V and 0 bases from J, with 8 bases in between. The length of the CDR3 is 15 residues. The assay was immunoSEQ multiplex PCR, and TCRdb's table has in-frame clones only and misses some. The top ten clones hold approximately 1.7% of a sample with a few hundred thousand clones, about nine tenths of them seen once. On this clone: Other DNA sequences in this specimen translate into the identical CDR3.

The J gene is TRBJ2-1, the V gene TRBV27, with D possibly matching TRBD2 (6 bases). The specimen was PBMCs or T cells enriched from blood (not recorded which). The sequence was obtained from a man aged 35 to 55 who had recovered from COVID-19. CDR3 loop: CASSLAGSSYNEQFF. The CDR3 DNA follows: TGTGCCAGCAGTTTAGCGGGGAGCTCCTACAATGAGCAGTTCTTC.